This T cell receptor beta chain stems from a study of T cells in localized non-small cell lung cancer. The study, taken as a whole, reports: Uninvolved adjacent lung showed higher T cell clonality than tumor. Median detection of top 100 tumor clones in adjacent lung was over 45 clones. Overall survival was longer when the density of T cells in the blood was higher.

Notes on this clone: No antigen is known for it.

The CDR3 consists of 15 residues. The germline gives CDR1 SGHRS, CDR2 YFSETQ. V dropped 0 bases and J dropped 3 bases, with 12 bases sitting between them. Here immunoSEQ multiplex PCR was the method, and the copy in TCRdb shows in-frame clones only, minus some. The sample includes about 30,000 clones, around 90% of them seen just once. The rearrangement links TRBV5-1 to TRBJ2-5, with a tentative D call TRBD1 (6 bases). Sequencing used peripheral blood, obtained before any cancer treatment. The source of this sequence is a male donor older than 55 with stage I lung adenocarcinoma. DNA of the CDR3: TGCGCCAGCAGCTTGGCAGGGGTAATGGAAGAGACCCAGTACTTC. Amino acids: CASSLAGVMEETQYF.